Here is one T cell receptor (beta chain) with its context. As yet, its antigen is unknown. This sample was taken from a study of T-cell memory formation after mild COVID-19. Findings of the study overall: Cross-reactive memory apparently joined, as some responding clones appeared in pre-infection memory. The study found balanced CD4/CD8 in clones contracting day 15 to 85 and a CD4+ lean in later expanders.

TCRdb fed the 5' RACE reads into MiXCR, producing one record per CDR3 protein. This repertoire shows about 270,000 distinct CDR3 sequences, 16% found once; its top ten account for roughly a fifth. The CDR3 extends over 14 amino acids. Trimming removed 5 bases at V and 1 base at J, with 11 bases between. The germline gives CDR1 SGDLS, CDR2 YYNGEE. The sequencing sample was made of PBMCs or a T cell subset sorted from them (not recorded which). The rearrangement uses TRBV9 and TRBJ2-3; D uncertain. The receptor was derived from a man between 18 and 35 years old who had mild COVID-19 (a few samples of this study predate the infection). Cell type and time point are not known. CDR3 sequence: CASRRGWRTDTQYF. The CDR3 nucleotides read TGTGCCAGCAGGAGAGGTTGGCGCACAGATACGCAGTATTTT.